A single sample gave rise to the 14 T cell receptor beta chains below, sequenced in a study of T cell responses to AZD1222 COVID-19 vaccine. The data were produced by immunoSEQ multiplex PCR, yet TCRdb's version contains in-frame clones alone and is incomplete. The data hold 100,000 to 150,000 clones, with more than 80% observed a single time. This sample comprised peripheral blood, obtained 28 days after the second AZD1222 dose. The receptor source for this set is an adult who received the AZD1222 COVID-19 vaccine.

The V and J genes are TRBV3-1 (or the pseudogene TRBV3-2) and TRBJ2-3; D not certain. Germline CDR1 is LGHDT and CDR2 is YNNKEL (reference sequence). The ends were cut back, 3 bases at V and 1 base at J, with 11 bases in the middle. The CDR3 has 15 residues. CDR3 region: CASSHLDPGTDTQYF. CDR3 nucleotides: TGTGCCAGCAGCCACCTGGACCCTGGCACAGATACGCAGTATTTT.

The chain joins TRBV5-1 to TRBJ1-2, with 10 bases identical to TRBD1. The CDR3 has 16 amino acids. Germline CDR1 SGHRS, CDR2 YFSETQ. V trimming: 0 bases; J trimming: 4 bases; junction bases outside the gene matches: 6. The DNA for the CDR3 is TGCGCCAGCAGCTTGGACGGACAGGGGGTCCGCTATGGCTACACCTTC. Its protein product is CASSLDGQGVRYGYTF.

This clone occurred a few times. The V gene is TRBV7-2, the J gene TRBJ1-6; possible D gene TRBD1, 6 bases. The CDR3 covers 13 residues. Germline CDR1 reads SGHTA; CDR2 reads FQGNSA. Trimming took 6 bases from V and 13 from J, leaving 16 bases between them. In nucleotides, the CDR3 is TGTGCCAGCAGTCCCGGGACAACTTTGCCCCTCCACTTT. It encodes CASSPGTTLPLHF.

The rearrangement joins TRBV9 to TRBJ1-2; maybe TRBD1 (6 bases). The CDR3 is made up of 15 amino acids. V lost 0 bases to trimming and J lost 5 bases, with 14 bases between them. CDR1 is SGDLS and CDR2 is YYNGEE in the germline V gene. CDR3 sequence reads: CASSVARTGLYGYTF. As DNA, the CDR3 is TGTGCCAGCAGCGTAGCTAGAACAGGGTTGTATGGCTACACCTTC.

The CDR3 loop is CASGTGSPEAFF. The CDR3 bases are TGTGCCTCCGGCACAGGGAGCCCCGAAGCTTTCTTT. The rearrangement joins TRBV25-1 to TRBJ1-1, with D perhaps matching TRBD1 (6 bases). Germline CDR1 MGHDK, CDR2 SYGVNS. V shed 11 bases and J shed 8 bases, with 18 bases lying between them. The CDR3 covers 12 residues. Combining the CDR3 with reference TRBV25-1 and TRBJ1-1 gives the whole variable domain EADIYQTPRYLVIGTGKKITLECSQTMGHDKMYWYQQDPGMELHLIHYSYGVNSTEKGDLSSESTVSRIRTEHFPLTLESARPSHTSQYLCASGTGSPEAFFGQGTRLTVV.

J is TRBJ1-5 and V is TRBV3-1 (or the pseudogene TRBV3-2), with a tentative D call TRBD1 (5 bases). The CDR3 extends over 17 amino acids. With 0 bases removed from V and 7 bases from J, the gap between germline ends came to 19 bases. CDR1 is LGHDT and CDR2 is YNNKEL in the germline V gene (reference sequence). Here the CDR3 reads CASSQERLGSGGQPQHF. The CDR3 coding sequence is TGTGCCAGCAGCCAAGAAAGGCTTGGGTCTGGGGGGCAGCCCCAGCATTTT.

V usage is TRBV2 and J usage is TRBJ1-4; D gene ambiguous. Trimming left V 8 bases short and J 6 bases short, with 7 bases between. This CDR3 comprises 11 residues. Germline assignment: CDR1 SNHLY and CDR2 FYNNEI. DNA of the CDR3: TGTGCCAGCGGCCAGGATGAAAAACTGTTTTTT. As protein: CASGQDEKLFF. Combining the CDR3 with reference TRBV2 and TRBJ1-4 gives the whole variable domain EPEVTQTPSHQVTQMGQEVILRCVPISNHLYFYWYRQILGQKVEFLVSFYNNEISEKSEIFDDQFSVERPDGSNFTLKIRSTKLEDSAMYFCASGQDEKLFFGSGTQLSVL.

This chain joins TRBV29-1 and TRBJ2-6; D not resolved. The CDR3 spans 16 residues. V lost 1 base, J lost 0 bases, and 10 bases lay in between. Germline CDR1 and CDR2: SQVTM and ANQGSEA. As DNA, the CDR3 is TGCAGCGTTGAAGGGGAAGCAGCCTCTGGGGCCAACGTCCTGACTTTC. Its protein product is CSVEGEAASGANVLTF.

The DNA of the CDR3 is TGTGCCAGCCCAATAAACAATGAGCAGTTCTTC. Amino acids: CASPINNEQFF. The chain joins TRBV6-5 to TRBJ2-1; no clear D gene. In germline, CDR1 is MNHEY, CDR2 SVGAGI. The CDR3 length is 11 residues. The ends were cut back, 8 bases at V and 5 bases at J, with 7 bases in the middle.

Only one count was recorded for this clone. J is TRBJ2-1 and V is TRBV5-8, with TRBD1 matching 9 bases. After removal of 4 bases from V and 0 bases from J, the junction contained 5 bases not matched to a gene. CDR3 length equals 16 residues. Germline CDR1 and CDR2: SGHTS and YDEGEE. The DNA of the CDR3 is TGTGCCAGCAGCGTTGACAGGGGGGGCTCCTACAATGAGCAGTTCTTC. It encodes CASSVDRGGSYNEQFF.

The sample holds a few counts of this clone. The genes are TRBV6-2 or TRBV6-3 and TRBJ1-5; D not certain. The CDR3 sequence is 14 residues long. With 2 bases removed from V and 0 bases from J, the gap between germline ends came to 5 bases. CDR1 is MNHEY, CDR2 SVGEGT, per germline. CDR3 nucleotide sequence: TGTGCCAGCAGTTACCGAGGTAGCAATCAGCCCCAGCATTTT. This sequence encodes CASSYRGSNQPQHF.

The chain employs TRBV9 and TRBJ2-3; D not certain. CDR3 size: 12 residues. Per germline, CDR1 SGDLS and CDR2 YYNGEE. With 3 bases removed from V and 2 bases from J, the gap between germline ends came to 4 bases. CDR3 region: CASSANTDTQYF. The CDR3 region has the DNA TGTGCCAGCAGCGCTAACACAGATACGCAGTATTTT.

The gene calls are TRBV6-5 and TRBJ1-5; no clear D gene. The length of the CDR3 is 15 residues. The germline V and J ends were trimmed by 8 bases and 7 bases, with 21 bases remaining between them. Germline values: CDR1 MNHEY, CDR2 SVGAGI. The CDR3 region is CASGMTYGDKQPQHF. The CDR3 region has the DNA TGTGCCAGCGGGATGACTTACGGGGATAAGCAGCCCCAGCATTTT.

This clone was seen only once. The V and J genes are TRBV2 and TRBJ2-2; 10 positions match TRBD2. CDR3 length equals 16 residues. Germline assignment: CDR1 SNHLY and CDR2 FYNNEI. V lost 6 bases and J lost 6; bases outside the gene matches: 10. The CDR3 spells CASSPAGLAWAGELFF. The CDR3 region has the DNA TGTGCCAGCAGCCCGGCGGGACTAGCGTGGGCCGGGGAGCTGTTTTTT. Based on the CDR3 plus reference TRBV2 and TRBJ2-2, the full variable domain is EPEVTQTPSHQVTQMGQEVILRCVPISNHLYFYWYRQILGQKVEFLVSFYNNEISEKSEIFDDQFSVERPDGSNFTLKIRSTKLEDSAMYFCASSPAGLAWAGELFFGEGSRLTVL.